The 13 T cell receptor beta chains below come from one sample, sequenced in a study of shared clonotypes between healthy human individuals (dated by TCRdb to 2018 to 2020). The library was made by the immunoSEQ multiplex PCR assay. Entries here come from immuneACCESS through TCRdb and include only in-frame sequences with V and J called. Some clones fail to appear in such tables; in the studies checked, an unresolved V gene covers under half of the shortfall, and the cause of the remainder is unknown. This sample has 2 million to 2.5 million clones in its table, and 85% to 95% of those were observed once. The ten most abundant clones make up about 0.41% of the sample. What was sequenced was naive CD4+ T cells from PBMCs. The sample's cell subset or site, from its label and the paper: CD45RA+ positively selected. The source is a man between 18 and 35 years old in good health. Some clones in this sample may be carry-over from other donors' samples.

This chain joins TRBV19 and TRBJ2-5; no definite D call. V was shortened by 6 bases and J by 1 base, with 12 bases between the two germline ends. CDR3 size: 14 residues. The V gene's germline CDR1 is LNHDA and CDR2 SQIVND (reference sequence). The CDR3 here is CASRGVGGQETQYF. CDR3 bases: TGTGCCAGTAGGGGCGTGGGTGGCCAAGAGACCCAGTACTTC.

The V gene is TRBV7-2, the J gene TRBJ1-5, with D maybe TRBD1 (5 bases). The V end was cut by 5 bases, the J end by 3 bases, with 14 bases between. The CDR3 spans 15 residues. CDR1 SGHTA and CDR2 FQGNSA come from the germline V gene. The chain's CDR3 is CASSLGGPNNQPQHF. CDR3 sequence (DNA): TGTGCCAGCAGCCTCGGGGGACCGAACAATCAGCCCCAGCATTTT.

In DNA form, the CDR3 reads TGTGCCAGCAGCGAAAGACCGTTTTCCCAAGAGACCCAGTACTTC. It encodes CASSERPFSQETQYF. J is TRBJ2-5 and V is TRBV9; D unresolved. This CDR3 spans 15 amino acids. Germline CDR1 and CDR2: SGDLS and YYNGEE. Trimming left V 3 bases short and J 1 base short, with 13 bases between.

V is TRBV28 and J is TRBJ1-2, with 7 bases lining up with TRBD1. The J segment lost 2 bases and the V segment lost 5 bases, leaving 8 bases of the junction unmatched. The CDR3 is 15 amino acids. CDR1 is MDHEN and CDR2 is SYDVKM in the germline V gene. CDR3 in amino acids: CASSTTGAPNYGYTF. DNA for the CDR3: TGTGCCAGCAGTACTACAGGGGCACCCAACTATGGCTACACCTTC.

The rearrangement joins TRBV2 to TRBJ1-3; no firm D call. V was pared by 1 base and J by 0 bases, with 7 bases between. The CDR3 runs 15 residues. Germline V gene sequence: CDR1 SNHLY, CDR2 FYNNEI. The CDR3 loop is CASSEGESSGNTIYF. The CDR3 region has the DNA TGTGCCAGCAGTGAAGGAGAGAGCTCTGGAAACACCATATATTTT.

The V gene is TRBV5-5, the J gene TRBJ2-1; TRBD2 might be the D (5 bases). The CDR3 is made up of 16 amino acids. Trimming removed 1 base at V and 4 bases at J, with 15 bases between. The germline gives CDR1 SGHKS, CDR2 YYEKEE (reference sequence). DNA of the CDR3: TGTGCCAGCAGCTTGAGTATGGCAGCGGCTTACAATGAGCAGTTCTTC. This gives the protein CASSLSMAAAYNEQFF. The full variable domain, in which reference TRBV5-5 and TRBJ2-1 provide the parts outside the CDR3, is DAGVTQSPTHLIKTRGQQVTLRCSPISGHKSVSWYQQVLGQGPQFIFQYYEKEERGRGNFPDRFSARQFPNYSSELNVNALLLGDSALYLCASSLSMAAAYNEQFFGPGTRLTVL.

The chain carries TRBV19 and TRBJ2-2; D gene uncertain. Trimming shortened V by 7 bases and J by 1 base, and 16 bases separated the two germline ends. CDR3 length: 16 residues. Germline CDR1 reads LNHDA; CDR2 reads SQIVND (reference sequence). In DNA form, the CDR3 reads TGTGCCAGTACGAGAGAAAGCAGGCGGAACACCGGGGAGCTGTTTTTT. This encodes CASTRESRRNTGELFF.

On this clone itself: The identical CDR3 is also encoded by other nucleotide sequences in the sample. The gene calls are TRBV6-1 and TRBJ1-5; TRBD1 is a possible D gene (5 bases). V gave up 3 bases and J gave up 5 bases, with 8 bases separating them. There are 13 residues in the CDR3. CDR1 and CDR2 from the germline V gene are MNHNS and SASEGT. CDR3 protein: CASSEVRDQPQHF. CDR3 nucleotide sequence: TGTGCCAGCAGTGAGGTCAGGGATCAGCCCCAGCATTTT.

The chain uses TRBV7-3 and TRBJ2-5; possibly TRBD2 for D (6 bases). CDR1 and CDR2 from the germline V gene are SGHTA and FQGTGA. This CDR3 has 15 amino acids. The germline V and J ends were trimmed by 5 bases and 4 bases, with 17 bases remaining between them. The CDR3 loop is CASSLLAREGETQYF. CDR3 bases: TGTGCCAGCAGCCTACTAGCTAGAGAGGGAGAGACCCAGTACTTC.

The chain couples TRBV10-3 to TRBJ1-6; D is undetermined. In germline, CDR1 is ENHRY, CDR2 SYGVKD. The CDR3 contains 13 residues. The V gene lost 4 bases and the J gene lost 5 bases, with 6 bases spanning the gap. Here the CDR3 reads CAISVSDNSPLHF. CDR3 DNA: TGTGCCATCAGTGTGTCAGATAATTCACCCCTCCACTTT.

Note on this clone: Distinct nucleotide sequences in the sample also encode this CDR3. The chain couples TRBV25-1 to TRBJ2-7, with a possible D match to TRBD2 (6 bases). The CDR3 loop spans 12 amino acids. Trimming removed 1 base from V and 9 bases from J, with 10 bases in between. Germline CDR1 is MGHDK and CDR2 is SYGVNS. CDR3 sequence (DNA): TGTGCCAGCAGTGAATCCGGAGGGCGGCAGTACTTC. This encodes CASSESGGRQYF.

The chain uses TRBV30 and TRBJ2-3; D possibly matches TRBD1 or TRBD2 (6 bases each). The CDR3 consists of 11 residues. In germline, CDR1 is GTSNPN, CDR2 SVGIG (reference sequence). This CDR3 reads CCGARGDTQYF. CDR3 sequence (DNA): TGTTGCGGGGCCAGGGGAGATACGCAGTATTTT.

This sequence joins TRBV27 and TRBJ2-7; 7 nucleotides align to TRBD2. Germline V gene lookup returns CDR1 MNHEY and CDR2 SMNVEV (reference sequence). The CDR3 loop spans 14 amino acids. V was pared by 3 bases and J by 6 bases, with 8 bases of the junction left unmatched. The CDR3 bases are TGTGCCAGCAGTTTCTCGGGAGGCTCGTCCGAGCAGTACTTC. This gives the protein CASSFSGGSSEQYF.